The 29 T cell receptor beta chains below were found in one sample sequenced in a study of vaccination and CD4 T cells after COVID-19. Their antigens remain unidentified. Scientists ran DNA taken from cultured CD4+ T cells through the Oncomine TCR Beta short-read assay for sequencing. TCRdb called the PCR reads again in MiXCR, with one record for every CDR3 protein. The data contain 15,000 to 20,000 distinct CDR3 sequences, roughly 57% of them seen just once; the ten biggest clones take up about 9%. Treatment defined: roughly 11-day PBMC culture with coronavirus spike peptide pools or control peptides (ViraFEST assay). Input material: CD4+ T cells from blood, cultured in vitro. The receptor set was obtained from a human donor who had recovered from COVID-19.

J is TRBJ1-6 and V is TRBV20-1, with D maybe TRBD1 (5 bases). V shed 3 bases and J shed 8 bases, with 11 bases lying between them. This CDR3 contains 13 residues. Germline CDR1 is DFQATT and CDR2 is SNEGSKA (reference sequence). The CDR3 nucleotides read TGCAGTGCTAGGAAACAGGCGTATTCACCCCTCCACTTT. Protein sequence: CSARKQAYSPLHF.

This clonotype has only a few counts. This rearrangement joins TRBV7-9 to TRBJ2-1; 11 bases are shared with TRBD2. CDR1 and CDR2 (germline): SEHNR, FQNEAQ (reference sequence). CDR3 length: 15 amino acids. V lost 2 bases to trimming and J lost 9 bases; unmatched junction nucleotides: 6. The CDR3 sequence is CASSLIAGGAGEQFF. Written as DNA, the CDR3 is TGTGCCAGCAGCTTAATAGCGGGAGGGGCCGGTGAGCAGTTCTTC.

This chain joins TRBV7-3 and TRBJ2-2; D is uncertain. The V end lost 0 bases, the J end lost 4 bases, and 12 bases lay between the germline ends. The CDR3 length is 16 residues. Germline CDR1 reads SGHTA; CDR2 reads FQGTGA. The CDR3: CASSLTGDLGTGELFF. The DNA of the CDR3 is TGTGCCAGCAGCTTAACTGGAGACCTGGGCACCGGGGAGCTGTTTTTT.

This clonotype was picked up a small number of times. The chain uses TRBV7-8 and TRBJ1-5; possible D gene TRBD1, 6 bases. V lost 2 bases, J lost 7 bases, and 15 bases lay in between. The CDR3 runs 15 residues. Germline V CDR1 and CDR2: SGHVS, FQNEAQ. The CDR3, as DNA: TGTGCCAGCAGCTTACAAACAGGGCAGGGACAGCCCCAGCATTTT. Its protein is CASSLQTGQGQPQHF. Supplemented by reference TRBV7-8 and TRBJ1-5, the full variable domain reads GAGVSQSPRYKVAKRGQDVALRCDPISGHVSLFWYQQALGQGPEFLTYFQNEAQLDKSGLPSDRFFAERPEGSVSTLKIQRTQQEDSAVYLCASSLQTGQGQPQHFGDGTRLSIL.

In this sample, this clonotype turned up a few times. This rearrangement joins TRBV12-5 to TRBJ1-1; the match to TRBD1 covers 7 bases. Germline V gene data show CDR1 as LGHNT and CDR2 as FRNRAP. The V gene end was trimmed by 3 bases and the J gene end by 4 bases; junction bases not matched to a gene: 5. There are 14 residues in the CDR3. The DNA for the CDR3 is TGTGCTAGTGGTTTAAATCCAGGGGGCACTGAAGCTTTCTTT. It is translated as CASGLNPGGTEAFF.

This clonotype appeared a few times. The CDR3 DNA reads TGTGCCAGCAGGTCCGCCTGGGGGTTGAACACTGAAGCTTTCTTT. Translated: CASRSAWGLNTEAFF. This chain joins TRBV7-9 and TRBJ1-1, with D maybe TRBD1 (5 bases). This CDR3 is 15 amino acids long. The V end lost 6 bases, the J end lost 0 bases, and 14 bases lay between the germline ends. CDR1 and CDR2 from the germline V gene are SEHNR and FQNEAQ (reference sequence). The entire variable domain, with the rest obtained from reference TRBV7-9 and TRBJ1-1, is as follows: DTGVSQNPRHKITKRGQNVTFRCDPISEHNRLYWYRQTLGQGPEFLTYFQNEAQLEKSRLLSDRFSAERPKGSFSTLEIQRTEQGDSAMYLCASRSAWGLNTEAFFGQGTRLTVV.

The chain is built from TRBV19 and TRBJ1-5, with D perhaps matching TRBD1 (5 bases). V lost 7 bases and J lost 5, with 21 bases in between. Germline lookup yields CDR1 LNHDA and CDR2 SQIVND (reference sequence). This CDR3 has 16 residues. CDR3: CASKPAENGDYQPQHF. DNA of the CDR3: TGTGCCAGTAAGCCAGCGGAGAACGGGGACTATCAGCCCCAGCATTTT.

The V and J genes are TRBV20-1 and TRBJ2-2; no clear D. In germline, CDR1 is DFQATT, CDR2 SNEGSKA (reference sequence). The CDR3 has 14 residues. V lost 3 bases to trimming and J lost 4 bases, with 12 bases between them. CDR3 nucleotide sequence: TGCAGTGCTAGCGGCGCCCTAAGCACCGGGGAGCTGTTTTTT. It codes for CSASGALSTGELFF.

This clonotype was seen more than once but under ten times. This chain connects TRBV2 to TRBJ1-5, with D unresolved. The V gene lost 1 base and the J gene lost 1 base, with 8 bases spanning the gap. Germline CDR1 is SNHLY and CDR2 is FYNNEI. CDR3 size: 15 residues. CDR3: CASSEGVSSNQPQHF. The DNA for the CDR3 is TGTGCCAGCAGTGAAGGTGTAAGCAGCAATCAGCCCCAGCATTTT.

J is TRBJ2-7 and V is TRBV6-2 or TRBV6-3, with D possibly TRBD1 on 6 matching bases. This CDR3 has 12 residues. Germline V gene lookup returns CDR1 MNHEY and CDR2 SVGEGT. Between the trimmed V and J ends, which lost 3 bases and 6 bases, there was a span of 9 bases. The CDR3 loop reads CASSYIRGEQYF. The CDR3 region has the DNA TGTGCCAGCAGTTATATCAGGGGCGAGCAGTACTTC.

This chain connects TRBV7-9 to TRBJ2-3; weak D call: TRBD2 (5 bases). Per the germline V gene, CDR1 is SEHNR and CDR2 is FQNEAQ (reference sequence). This CDR3 has 16 residues. V dropped 5 bases and J dropped 3 bases, with 18 bases sitting between them. This chain's CDR3 is CASSAGPATGTDTQYF. The CDR3 DNA sequence: TGTGCCAGCAGCGCGGGCCCGGCCACGGGGACAGATACGCAGTATTTT.

The DNA for the CDR3 is TGTGCCGTCACCAAGGGGGCGGCTAATGAAAAACTGTTTTTT. Translated, it gives CAVTKGAANEKLFF. This sequence joins TRBV7-9 and TRBJ1-4; 7 nucleotides align to TRBD1. CDR1 and CDR2 (germline): SEHNR, FQNEAQ (reference sequence). The CDR3 is 14 residues long. The ends lost 11 bases at V and 3 bases at J; junction bases unmatched: 9.

This clonotype was seen a few times. The V call is TRBV27, the J call TRBJ2-3; TRBD2 agrees at 7 bases. Germline V gene sequence: CDR1 MNHEY, CDR2 SMNVEV (reference sequence). The CDR3 covers 16 residues. Trimming at V came to 5 bases and at J to 2 bases, leaving 10 bases not matched to a gene. The CDR3 DNA reads as TGTGCCAGCAGTCGACTAGCTTTCGGGAACACAGATACGCAGTATTTT. Translation: CASSRLAFGNTDTQYF.

The rearrangement joins TRBV6-5 to TRBJ1-6; 10 positions match TRBD1. The length of the CDR3 is 17 residues. With V trimmed by 0 bases and J by 10 bases, 9 bases remained unmatched. Germline CDR1 reads MNHEY; CDR2 reads SVGAGI. The chain's CDR3 is CASSYSIGTGAHSPLHF. CDR3 nucleotides: TGTGCCAGCAGTTACTCGATAGGGACAGGGGCGCACTCACCCCTCCACTTT.

The chain's CDR3 is CATNWTGGEGQPQHF. The CDR3 nucleotides are TGTGCCACCAACTGGACAGGGGGAGAGGGTCAGCCCCAGCATTTT. This chain connects TRBV24-1 to TRBJ1-5; TRBD1 aligns across 10 bases. The CDR3 is 15 amino acids. The V gene's germline CDR1 is KGHDR and CDR2 SFDVKD. The junction had 9 bases not matched to a gene; V was cut back by 8 bases and J by 6 bases.

The rearrangement links TRBV7-2 to TRBJ1-1, with unresolved D. CDR3 length equals 14 residues. Deletions cut 2 bases from V and 3 bases from J, with 10 bases between. The germline gives CDR1 SGHTA, CDR2 FQGNSA. DNA for the CDR3: TGTGCCAGCAGCTTACTAACAGACTACACTGAAGCTTTCTTT. It encodes CASSLLTDYTEAFF.

The chain combines TRBV14 with TRBJ1-1, with D perhaps matching TRBD1 (5 bases). Trimming cost V 1 base and J 3 bases, with 15 bases left between them. There are 16 residues in the CDR3. Germline V gives CDR1 SGHDN, CDR2 FVKESK. The CDR3 sequence is CASSQAWAGRHTEAFF. CDR3 in DNA: TGTGCCAGCAGCCAAGCTTGGGCAGGGCGGCACACTGAAGCTTTCTTT.

The rearrangement joins TRBV2 to TRBJ2-1; 7 bases fit TRBD2. Trimming at V came to 2 bases and at J to 9 bases, leaving 7 bases not matched to a gene. This CDR3 is built from 14 residues. Germline V gene lookup returns CDR1 SNHLY and CDR2 FYNNEI. CDR3: CASSESSWEGEQFF. DNA of the CDR3: TGTGCCAGCAGTGAATCGAGCTGGGAGGGTGAGCAGTTCTTC. Drawing the rest from reference TRBV2 and TRBJ2-1, the complete variable domain is EPEVTQTPSHQVTQMGQEVILRCVPISNHLYFYWYRQILGQKVEFLVSFYNNEISEKSEIFDDQFSVERPDGSNFTLKIRSTKLEDSAMYFCASSESSWEGEQFFGPGTRLTVL.

The V and J genes are TRBV12-3 or TRBV12-4 and TRBJ1-6; tentative D call: TRBD1 (5 bases). CDR3 size: 14 residues. Deletions cut 5 bases from V and 9 bases from J, with 14 bases between. The CDR3 protein is CASSPPRAVSPLHF. CDR3 DNA: TGTGCCAGCAGTCCCCCCAGGGCCGTTTCACCCCTCCACTTT.

The chain has TRBV19 and TRBJ1-4; no clear D. The CDR3 length is 13 residues. CDR1 and CDR2 (germline): LNHDA, SQIVND (reference sequence). Deletions cut 8 bases from V and 2 bases from J, with 9 bases between. The CDR3 region has the DNA TGTGCCAGTGGCGGGGAGACTAATGAAAAACTGTTTTTT. Its protein product is CASGGETNEKLFF. Based on the CDR3 plus reference TRBV19 and TRBJ1-4, the full variable domain is DGGITQSPKYLFRKEGQNVTLSCEQNLNHDAMYWYRQDPGQGLRLIYYSQIVNDFQKGDIAEGYSVSREKKESFPLTVTSAQKNPTAFYLCASGGETNEKLFFGSGTQLSVL.

The genes are TRBV7-2 and TRBJ2-3; D unresolved. The germline V gene has CDR1 SGHTA and CDR2 FQGNSA. The CDR3 loop spans 12 amino acids. V was pared by 2 bases and J by 4 bases, with 4 bases between. Here the CDR3 reads CASSLFSDTQYF. DNA of the CDR3: TGTGCCAGCAGCTTATTTTCAGATACGCAGTATTTT.

V gene TRBV2 combines with J gene TRBJ1-2; 7 bases map to TRBD1. Germline-derived CDR1 and CDR2 are SNHLY and FYNNEI. CDR3 length equals 13 residues. V gave up 4 bases and J gave up 6 bases; unmatched junction bases: 5. The CDR3 region has the DNA TGTGCCAGCAGTGTTGAGGGGGCAGATGGCTACACCTTC. Translation: CASSVEGADGYTF.

The genes are TRBV2 and TRBJ1-1; unclear D gene. The CDR3 is 14 amino acids. Germline CDR1 reads SNHLY; CDR2 reads FYNNEI. Trimming took off 2 bases at V and 1 base at J, with 8 bases between the two ends. Here the CDR3 reads CASSERSGNTEAFF. The CDR3 DNA reads TGTGCCAGCAGTGAACGGTCAGGGAACACTGAAGCTTTCTTT.

This clonotype has a handful of counts. The gene calls are TRBV24-1 and TRBJ2-6; D is possibly TRBD1 or TRBD2 (6 bases each). In germline, CDR1 is KGHDR, CDR2 SFDVKD. V lost 12 bases, J lost 0 bases, and 20 bases lay in between. The CDR3 runs 17 residues. This CDR3 is CAAPRGEPYSGANVLTF. The DNA of the CDR3 is TGTGCCGCCCCTAGGGGGGAACCCTACTCTGGGGCCAACGTCCTGACTTTC.

The chain couples TRBV19 to TRBJ1-5, with D tentatively TRBD1 (6 bases). V was cut by 6 bases and J by 4 bases, with 16 bases left in between. Per the germline V gene, CDR1 is LNHDA and CDR2 is SQIVND (reference sequence). This CDR3 has 15 amino acids. DNA for the CDR3: TGTGCCAGTAGCCGTGGGGGGACACCTAATCAGCCCCAGCATTTT. Translation gives CASSRGGTPNQPQHF.

This clonotype has more than one count but fewer than ten. V is TRBV6-1 and J is TRBJ1-5, with a weak D call TRBD1 (5 bases). Per germline, CDR1 MNHNS and CDR2 SASEGT. V was cut by 7 bases and J by 16 bases, with 20 bases left in between. The CDR3 has 12 amino acids. DNA of the CDR3: TGTGCCAGCACTCTAGCGGGACGGAGCTCACATTTT. Its translation is CASTLAGRSSHF.

Only a few counts were recorded for this clonotype. The CDR3 nucleotides are TGTGCCAGCAGGGGAGAGGTAACTGATGGCTACACCTTC. This codes for CASRGEVTDGYTF. The V and J genes are TRBV2 and TRBJ1-2; no definite D call. This CDR3 has 13 residues. The V end was cut by 6 bases, the J end by 6 bases, with 14 bases between. Germline V CDR1 and CDR2: SNHLY, FYNNEI. The full variable domain, with the rest looked up from reference TRBV2 and TRBJ1-2, is EPEVTQTPSHQVTQMGQEVILRCVPISNHLYFYWYRQILGQKVEFLVSFYNNEISEKSEIFDDQFSVERPDGSNFTLKIRSTKLEDSAMYFCASRGEVTDGYTFGSGTRLTVV.

This clonotype came up a few times. The chain carries TRBV30 and TRBJ1-1, with no clear D. Germline CDR1 is GTSNPN and CDR2 is SVGIG (reference sequence). The CDR3 is made up of 14 amino acids. Trimming took 4 bases from V and 3 from J, leaving 15 bases between them. CDR3 sequence: CAWTKMRRDTEAFF. As DNA, the CDR3 is TGTGCCTGGACTAAAATGAGGAGGGACACTGAAGCTTTCTTT.

J is TRBJ2-2 and V is TRBV5-4; D perhaps matches TRBD2 (6 bases). The V end was cut by 0 bases, the J end by 3 bases, with 9 bases between. Germline assignment: CDR1 SGHNT and CDR2 YYREEE (reference sequence). This CDR3 is 15 amino acids long. The CDR3 region has the DNA TGTGCCAGCAGCTTGGGAGGACTATACACCGGGGAGCTGTTTTTT. It codes for CASSLGGLYTGELFF.